This T cell receptor (beta chain) originates from a study of CD8+CD57+ T cells in acquired aplastic anemia. Overall study results and limits: Researchers reported that CD8+ Simpson's diversity was not significantly different in patients versus controls.

By flow cytometry, patients selected for sequencing had shown an expansion of CD8+CD57+ cells. The patients all had a severe acquired aplastic anemia diagnosis. Receipt of therapy had not occurred in any patient by the time of blood sampling. The ends lost 4 bases at V and 5 bases at J; junction bases unmatched: 1. CDR1 and CDR2 (germline): KGHDR, SFDVKD. This CDR3 region has 13 residues. Genomic DNA was employed as the template in profiling TCR beta VDJ and CDR3. TCRdb called the reads again in MiXCR, with one record for every CDR3 protein. This table holds about 160,000 distinct CDR3 sequences, about 45% found once. This clonotype has just a few counts. Its antigen is undetermined.

The source material was sorted CD4+, CD8+, or CD8+CD57+ T cells (not recorded which) from PBMCs. This rearrangement joins TRBV24-1 to TRBJ1-2; 9 nucleotides agree with TRBD1. This TCR was sampled from a human donor with aplastic anemia. This chain's CDR3 is CATSDGTGYGYTF. CDR3 bases: TGTGCCACCAGTGACGGGACAGGGTATGGCTACACCTTC.